These 14 T cell receptor beta chains share one sample of origin, sequenced in a study of CD8+ T cells in alopecia areata. Treatment specified: oral pan-JAK inhibitor, 5-10 mg twice daily. In each case, RNA was isolated and then reverse transcribed into cDNA as the sequencing template. Here immunoSEQ multiplex PCR was the method, and the copy in TCRdb shows in-frame clones only, minus some. Of 90,000 to 120,000 clones in the sample, 84% were seen once. This specimen was CD8+ T cells sorted from blood, taken at week 24, from a patient treated with tofacitinib. The receptor source for this set is a human donor with alopecia areata.

This chain uses TRBV5-1 with TRBJ2-2; D is undetermined. The germline V and J ends were trimmed by 4 bases and 0 bases, with 10 bases remaining between them. The CDR3 has 15 residues. Germline V lookup: CDR1 SGHRS, CDR2 YFSETQ. The CDR3 DNA reads as TGCGCCAGCAGCCCCAACAGAGCGAACACCGGGGAGCTGTTTTTT. Its translation is CASSPNRANTGELFF.

The chain recombines TRBV4-3 with TRBJ2-4; a weak D match, TRBD2 (5 bases). CDR1 is LGHNA and CDR2 is YSLEER in the germline V gene. This CDR3 has 17 amino acids. The germline V and J ends were trimmed by 0 bases and 0 bases, with 12 bases remaining between them. CDR3 residues: CASSQDTKGRAKNIQYF. CDR3 DNA sequence: TGCGCCAGCAGCCAAGATACTAAAGGGAGAGCCAAAAACATTCAGTACTTC.

This chain joins TRBV7-2 and TRBJ1-6, with TRBD1 as a possible D gene (6 bases). V lost 5 bases, J lost 7 bases, and 15 bases lay in between. This CDR3 is built from 15 residues. CDR1 is SGHTA and CDR2 is FQGNSA in the germline V gene. The CDR3, as DNA: TGTGCCAGCAGCACACAGGGACTTGAGAATTCACCCCTCCACTTT. As protein: CASSTQGLENSPLHF.

Turning to this clone: This CDR3 is also generated by other DNA sequences in the sample. The chain recombines TRBV27 with TRBJ2-7; 11 bases align to TRBD1. The J segment lost 2 bases and the V segment lost 5 bases, leaving 2 bases of the junction unmatched. The CDR3 loop spans 14 amino acids. Germline CDR1 reads MNHEY; CDR2 reads SMNVEV (reference sequence). CDR3 sequence (DNA): TGTGCCAGCAGTCAGGGACAGGGGGCCTACGAGCAGTACTTC. It codes for CASSQGQGAYEQYF.

J is TRBJ2-1 and V is TRBV13, with 7 bases fitting TRBD1. Germline loops: CDR1 PRHDT, CDR2 FYEKMQ (reference sequence). After removal of 5 bases from V and 4 bases from J, the junction contained 5 bases not matched to a gene. The CDR3 contains 14 residues. The DNA for the CDR3 is TGTGCCAGCAGCACCCGGGACAGATACAATGAGCAGTTCTTC. It specifies CASSTRDRYNEQFF.

This sequence joins TRBV27 and TRBJ2-7, with D perhaps TRBD2 (6 bases). This CDR3 spans 16 amino acids. Trimming took off 3 bases at V and 0 bases at J, with 15 bases between the two ends. Germline loops: CDR1 MNHEY, CDR2 SMNVEV (reference sequence). The CDR3 is CASSFLHAGSSYEQYF. Written as DNA, the CDR3 is TGTGCCAGCAGTTTCTTGCATGCGGGGAGCTCCTACGAGCAGTACTTC.

This chain connects TRBV9 to TRBJ2-5, with TRBD2 matching over 7 bases. Germline trimming cut 4 bases from V and 2 bases from J; bases unmatched to any gene: 5. This CDR3 has 14 amino acids. The germline CDR1 and CDR2 sequences are SGDLS and YYNGEE. The CDR3 loop is CASSPGEGQETQYF. The DNA of the CDR3 is TGTGCCAGCAGCCCCGGGGAGGGACAAGAGACCCAGTACTTC.

The gene calls are TRBV5-1 and TRBJ2-1; 9 nucleotides match TRBD2. Per germline, CDR1 SGHRS and CDR2 YFSETQ. Unmatched junction bases numbered 5, after V lost 5 bases and J lost 5 bases. The CDR3 runs to 14 residues. The chain's CDR3 is CASRNSGGDNEQFF. The CDR3 DNA reads TGCGCCAGCAGAAATAGCGGGGGAGACAATGAGCAGTTCTTC.

The J gene is TRBJ2-3, the V gene TRBV4-1; D possibly corresponds to TRBD2 (5 bases). Germline-derived CDR1 and CDR2 are MGHRA and YSYEKL. Trimming took off 2 bases at V and 4 bases at J, with 10 bases between the two ends. CDR3 length: 14 residues. CDR3 DNA: TGCGCCAGCAGCCAACTCCTAGCTGCAGATACGCAGTATTTT. Translated: CASSQLLAADTQYF.

The chain joins TRBV29-1 to TRBJ1-2, with D possibly being TRBD1 (6 bases). There are 12 residues in the CDR3. With 4 bases removed from V and 8 bases from J, the gap between germline ends came to 14 bases. Germline V CDR1 and CDR2: SQVTM, ANQGSEA. The CDR3 DNA reads TGCAGCGTTGGGGACACTCTGGGAGGCTACACCTTC. Its protein product is CSVGDTLGGYTF.

V is TRBV4-1 and J is TRBJ2-3; D may be TRBD1 (5 bases). The CDR3 extends over 15 amino acids. Germline CDR1 MGHRA, CDR2 YSYEKL. The V end lost 2 bases, the J end lost 0 bases, and 9 bases lay between the germline ends. The CDR3 nucleotides read TGCGCCAGCAGCCAATTCCAGGGTAGCACAGATACGCAGTATTTT. Protein: CASSQFQGSTDTQYF.

The chain uses TRBV7-2 and TRBJ2-5, with TRBD2 matching over 11 bases. The V gene's germline CDR1 is SGHTA and CDR2 FQGNSA. The length of the CDR3 is 16 residues. V shed 5 bases and J 2 bases; nucleotides not matched to a gene: 7. CDR3 amino acids: CASSAPGLAGQETQYF. Written as DNA, the CDR3 is TGTGCCAGCAGCGCACCCGGACTAGCGGGTCAAGAGACCCAGTACTTC.

This chain uses TRBV27 with TRBJ2-2; D is tentatively TRBD1 or TRBD2 (5 bases each). Germline CDR1 and CDR2: MNHEY and SMNVEV (reference sequence). There are 14 residues in the CDR3. V was cut by 0 bases and J by 3 bases, with 5 bases left in between. CDR3 amino acids: CASSLSGDTGELFF. The CDR3 DNA follows: TGTGCCAGCAGTTTATCGGGGGACACCGGGGAGCTGTTTTTT.

The chain couples TRBV27 to TRBJ2-2; no reliable D call. The CDR3 sequence is 15 residues long. Trimming cost V 11 bases and J 5 bases, with 21 bases left between them. CDR1 and CDR2 from the germline V gene are MNHEY and SMNVEV (reference sequence). The CDR3 reads CASSPSLAGTGELFF. The DNA of the CDR3 is TGTGCCTCGAGCCCCTCCCTTGCCGGGACCGGGGAGCTGTTTTTT.